A single sample gave rise to the 17 T cell receptor beta chains below, sequenced in a study of cytomegalovirus exposure and HLA in healthy donors. Vbeta (60) and Jbeta (13) primers were used in the PCR. Sequenced by immunoSEQ multiplex PCR; TCRdb stores in-frame clones only, minus some. The data hold around 180,000 clones, with almost 85% observed a single time. The material sequenced was PBMCs. The origin of the receptors is a boy aged 5-17 years in good health and CMV-seronegative.

The CDR3, as DNA: TGTGCCATCAACGGGGGGGGAGGGAAGTACGAGCAGTACTTC. Amino acids: CAINGGGGKYEQYF. V is TRBV10-3 and J is TRBJ2-5; 8 nucleotides line up with TRBD2. Near its end, the DNA agrees better with TRBJ2-7, so the J call may be wrong. This CDR3 comprises 14 residues. The germline V gene has CDR1 ENHRY and CDR2 SYGVKD.

The CDR3 DNA follows: TGTGCCAGCAGCGTACCGGGACAGGGGCCGGAGACCCAGTACTTC. It codes for CASSVPGQGPETQYF. The rearrangement joins TRBV7-9 to TRBJ2-5; 10 bases map to TRBD1. The J segment lost 5 bases and the V segment lost 5 bases, leaving 8 bases of the junction unmatched. Per germline, CDR1 SEHNR and CDR2 FQNEAQ (reference sequence). The CDR3 consists of 15 residues.

The chain carries TRBV10-2 and TRBJ2-1; TRBD1 is a possible D gene (5 bases). V was trimmed by 0 bases and J by 12 bases, leaving 9 bases between them. CDR1 is WSHSY and CDR2 is SAAADI in the germline V gene. There are 12 residues in the CDR3. CDR3 nucleotide sequence: TGCGCCAGCAGTGAGTCGGTTCAGGGGCAGTTCTTC. It encodes CASSESVQGQFF.

This chain connects TRBV2 to TRBJ2-7, with TRBD1 matching 8 bases. The CDR3 consists of 14 residues. V lost 6 bases, J lost 7 bases, and 11 bases stayed unmatched. Germline V gene sequence: CDR1 SNHLY, CDR2 FYNNEI. CDR3 residues: CASSRRGQAGEQYF. The CDR3 DNA reads as TGTGCCAGCAGCCGACGGGGACAGGCTGGAGAGCAGTACTTC.

This chain uses TRBV5-8 with TRBJ1-5; D might be TRBD1 (5 bases). The V and J ends lost 2 bases and 9 bases respectively, with 9 bases between them. Per germline, CDR1 SGHTS and CDR2 YDEGEE. The CDR3 has 12 residues. The CDR3 loop reads CASSLRQRPQHF. The CDR3 nucleotides are TGTGCCAGCAGCTTAAGACAGCGGCCCCAGCATTTT.

The genes are TRBV25-1 and TRBJ2-5, with D possibly TRBD1 on 6 matching bases. The CDR3 has 13 amino acids. Germline V gene data show CDR1 as MGHDK and CDR2 as SYGVNS. The ends were cut back, 3 bases at V and 4 bases at J, with 9 bases in the middle. As DNA, the CDR3 is TGTGCCAGCAGTGATACAGGGACAGAGACCCAGTACTTC. Protein sequence: CASSDTGTETQYF.

V gene TRBV14 combines with J gene TRBJ2-1; D is possibly TRBD1 (5 bases). This CDR3 has 12 residues. V was pared by 4 bases and J by 9 bases, with 10 bases between. From germline, CDR1 is SGHDN and CDR2 FVKESK. CDR3 DNA sequence: TGTGCCAGCAGCCTAGGGGCCAGTGAGCAGTTCTTC. This gives the protein CASSLGASEQFF.

This chain connects TRBV27 to TRBJ1-6; 7 bases fit TRBD1. From germline, CDR1 is MNHEY and CDR2 SMNVEV (reference sequence). The CDR3 consists of 16 residues. After removal of 3 bases from V and 5 bases from J, the junction contained 7 bases not matched to a gene. The CDR3 spells CASSFRDRIHNSPLHF. The DNA of the CDR3 is TGTGCCAGCAGTTTTAGGGACAGAATCCATAATTCACCCCTCCACTTT.

This clone was counted once. The chain links TRBV9 to TRBJ2-4, with 10 bases matching TRBD2. The germline V gene has CDR1 SGDLS and CDR2 YYNGEE. The CDR3 has 16 residues. V dropped 0 bases and J dropped 5; count of bases not matched to a gene: 5. The CDR3 loop reads CASSVGLAGVENIQYF. CDR3 nucleotide sequence: TGTGCCAGCAGCGTAGGGCTAGCGGGAGTGGAAAACATTCAGTACTTC.

CDR3 residues: CASSLHRGQGYGSEQYF. The DNA of the CDR3 is TGTGCCAGCAGTCTACACCGCGGACAGGGGTACGGGTCCGAGCAGTACTTC. The chain couples TRBV27 to TRBJ2-7; the match to TRBD1 covers 9 bases. The CDR3 totals 17 residues. V shed 5 bases, J shed 6 bases, and the junction held 17 bases outside the gene matches. CDR1 and CDR2 (germline): MNHEY, SMNVEV (reference sequence).

The gene calls are TRBV5-1 and TRBJ2-3; a possible D gene is TRBD2 (5 bases). This CDR3 has 15 amino acids. Germline V gene lookup returns CDR1 SGHRS and CDR2 YFSETQ. Trimming left V 0 bases short and J 4 bases short, with 12 bases between. CDR3 region: CASSLEGLGADTQYF. The CDR3 nucleotides read TGCGCCAGCAGCTTGGAAGGCCTCGGGGCAGATACGCAGTATTTT.

The chain joins TRBV4-1 to TRBJ1-1, with D unresolved. The CDR3 is 15 amino acids. Germline V CDR1 and CDR2: MGHRA, YSYEKL. V was shortened by 5 bases and J by 0 bases, with 13 bases between the two germline ends. The CDR3 region has the DNA TGCGCCAGCAGCTCGGGATCTTGGTTGAACACTGAAGCTTTCTTT. Amino acid sequence: CASSSGSWLNTEAFF.

This clone has a handful of counts. The chain combines TRBV5-1 with TRBJ2-3; TRBD2 is a possible D gene (6 bases). The V gene's germline CDR1 is SGHRS and CDR2 YFSETQ. Trimming took off 5 bases at V and 3 bases at J, with 16 bases between the two ends. The CDR3 spans 15 residues. The CDR3 DNA reads as TGCGCCAGCAGGCCCGCGGGGCTCACGACAGATACGCAGTATTTT. Translation gives CASRPAGLTTDTQYF.

This clone came up once. The chain joins TRBV7-2 to TRBJ2-1; 14 nucleotides match TRBD2. The CDR3 totals 19 residues. CDR1 and CDR2 (germline): SGHTA, FQGNSA. Trimming took 4 bases from V and 4 from J; bases not matched to a gene: 12. Written as DNA, the CDR3 is TGTGCCAGCAGCTACATCCAGGGACTAGCGGGGGACGTTTACAATGAGCAGTTCTTC. Translating it yields CASSYIQGLAGDVYNEQFF.

This chain uses TRBV19 with TRBJ2-5, with a tentative D call TRBD1 (6 bases). CDR1 is LNHDA and CDR2 is SQIVND in the germline V gene (reference sequence). Trimming left V 3 bases short and J 2 bases short, with 13 bases between. This CDR3 is 15 amino acids long. CDR3 loop: CASSITGQNQETQYF. The CDR3 DNA follows: TGTGCCAGTAGTATTACCGGACAGAATCAAGAGACCCAGTACTTC.

This chain connects TRBV7-6 to TRBJ2-7, with a weak D call TRBD1 (5 bases). Germline CDR1 SGHVS, CDR2 FNYEAQ. The CDR3 loop spans 15 amino acids. Trimming cost V 2 bases and J 3 bases, with 14 bases left between them. DNA of the CDR3: TGTGCCAGCAGCTTATCCCCAGGGTGGTACTACGAGCAGTACTTC. It translates to CASSLSPGWYYEQYF.

The CDR3 protein is CASSDGGTYNSPLHF. Written as DNA, the CDR3 is TGTGCCAGCAGTGATGGGGGGACCTATAATTCACCCCTCCACTTT. This chain joins TRBV25-1 and TRBJ1-6, with D maybe TRBD1 (5 bases). The CDR3 consists of 15 residues. Germline CDR1 MGHDK, CDR2 SYGVNS. V dropped 3 bases and J dropped 2 bases, with 8 bases sitting between them.